This TCR beta chain was identified during a study of cytomegalovirus exposure and HLA in healthy donors. Germline V lookup: CDR1 SGDLS, CDR2 YYNGEE. The CDR3 is made up of 13 amino acids. The V end lost 4 bases, the J end lost 0 bases, and 7 bases lay between the germline ends. Sequencing used immunoSEQ multiplex PCR; TCRdb keeps in-frame clones, though not all of them. This table holds about 140,000 clones, approximately 90% found once. The sequenced sample consisted of PBMCs. This TCR was recovered from a man younger than 35 in good health and CMV-seronegative. The chain uses TRBV9 and TRBJ1-1; D is undetermined. CDR3 DNA sequence: TGTGCCAGCAGCTCGGTCATGAACACTGAAGCTTTCTTT. Protein sequence: CASSSVMNTEAFF.